Reported below is one T cell receptor beta chain. Its matching antigen is unknown. The data were produced by immunoSEQ multiplex PCR, yet TCRdb's version contains in-frame clones alone and is incomplete. The data contain around 2.1 million clones, approximately 96% of them singletons. This sample was included in a study of shared clonotypes between healthy human individuals. General study results and limits: Unshared clonotypes carried lower generation probabilities than those common to all four donors. Sharing across a few donors was seen in around 5% of naive CD4 clonotypes. Clonotype sharing among donors was thought likely to change with sequencing depth.

The specimen was naive CD4+ T cells sorted from blood. The subset denotes: CD45RA+ positively selected. This TCR was recovered from a man aged 18 to 35 in good health.

CDR3 sequence: CASSSDRGNSPLHF. CDR3 sequence (DNA): TGTGCCAGCAGTTCCGACAGGGGTAATTCACCCCTCCACTTT. This chain uses TRBV6-6 with TRBJ1-6; 8 bases align to TRBD1. V dropped 4 bases and J dropped 6; count of bases not matched to a gene: 2. The germline V gene encodes CDR1 MNHNY and CDR2 SVGAGI (reference sequence). There are 14 residues in the CDR3.